The entry that follows covers one T cell receptor beta chain sequence. Its specificity is unknown. The CDR3 has 19 amino acids. Germline lookup yields CDR1 MDHEN and CDR2 SYDVKM. V was pared by 7 bases and J by 2 bases, with 23 bases of the junction left unmatched. The record originates from a study of beta chain features in type 1 diabetes. The study reverse transcribed the entire isolated RNA, so it sequenced expressed TCRB transcripts. Using immunoSEQ multiplex PCR, the repertoire was profiled, and TCRdb retains in-frame clones only, with some absent. Of about 150,000 clones listed, roughly 8% are singletons. Study-level findings and limits: A cDNA-based sequencing approach could over-represent cells with high TCR expression. In all four CD4+ subsets, TCRB CDR3 length was significantly, moderately reduced in type 1 diabetes.

Material: central memory CD4+ T cells from blood. The sequence was collected from a man between 18 and 29 years old in good health. The chain carries TRBV28 and TRBJ2-7; 7 bases are a match to TRBD2. The CDR3 here is CASTPIYRWGGSETYEQYF. CDR3 DNA: TGTGCCAGCACCCCGATATATAGGTGGGGCGGGAGCGAAACCTACGAGCAGTACTTC.